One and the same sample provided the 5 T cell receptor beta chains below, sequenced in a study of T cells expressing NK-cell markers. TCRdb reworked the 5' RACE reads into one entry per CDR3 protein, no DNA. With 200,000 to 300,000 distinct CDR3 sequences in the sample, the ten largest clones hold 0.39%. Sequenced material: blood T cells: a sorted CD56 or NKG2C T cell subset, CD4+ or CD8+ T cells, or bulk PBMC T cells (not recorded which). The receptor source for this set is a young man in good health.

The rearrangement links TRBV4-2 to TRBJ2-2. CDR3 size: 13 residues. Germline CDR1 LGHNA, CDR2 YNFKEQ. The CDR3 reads CASSQDRDGELFF.

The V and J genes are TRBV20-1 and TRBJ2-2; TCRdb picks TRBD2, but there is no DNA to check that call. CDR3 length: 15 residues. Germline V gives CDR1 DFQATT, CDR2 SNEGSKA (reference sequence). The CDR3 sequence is CSARVLGTSKEELFF.

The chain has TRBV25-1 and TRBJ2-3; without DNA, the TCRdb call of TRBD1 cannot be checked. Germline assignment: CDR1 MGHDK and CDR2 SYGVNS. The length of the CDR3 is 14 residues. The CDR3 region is CASSEWGGTDTQYF.

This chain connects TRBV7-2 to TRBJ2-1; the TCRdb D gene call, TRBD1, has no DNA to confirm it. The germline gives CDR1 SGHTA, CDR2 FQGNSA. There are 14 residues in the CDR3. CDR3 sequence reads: CASSLGGTANEQFF.

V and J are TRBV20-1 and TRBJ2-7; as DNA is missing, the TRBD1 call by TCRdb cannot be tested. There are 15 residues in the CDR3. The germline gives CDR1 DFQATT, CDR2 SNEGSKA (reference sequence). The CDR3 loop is CSAHRDRAAYEGQYF.